What follows is one T cell receptor beta chain and its context. Its antigen is still unknown. Sequenced by immunoSEQ multiplex PCR; TCRdb stores in-frame clones only, minus some. The sample yields around 62,000 clones, 88% seen once. Time point defined: peripheral blood 6 weeks after treatment start. The data stem from a study of PD-L1 blockade in urothelial cancer. Study-level background: In the patient group, about 85% of the roughly 30 were males with bladder-origin urothelial cancer. Median T cell yield per blood sample was 141,255 cells. Study conclusions and caveats: Sub-median blood TCR clonality before treatment predicted longer survival. Durable-benefit patients expanded tumor-associated blood clones more at 3 weeks.

This CDR3 region has 16 residues. Germline V gives CDR1 MDHEN, CDR2 SYDVKM. The V end was cut by 6 bases, the J end by 1 base, with 16 bases between. This specimen was PBMCs, taken around atezolizumab (anti-PD-L1) treatment. The receptor was derived from a man aged 55 to 70 with urothelial cancer. This chain links TRBV28 with TRBJ1-3; D perhaps matches TRBD1 (6 bases). CDR3 region: CASSTGGGGSGNTIYF. CDR3 bases: TGTGCCAGCAGCACCGGGGGGGGCGGATCTGGAAACACCATATATTTT.